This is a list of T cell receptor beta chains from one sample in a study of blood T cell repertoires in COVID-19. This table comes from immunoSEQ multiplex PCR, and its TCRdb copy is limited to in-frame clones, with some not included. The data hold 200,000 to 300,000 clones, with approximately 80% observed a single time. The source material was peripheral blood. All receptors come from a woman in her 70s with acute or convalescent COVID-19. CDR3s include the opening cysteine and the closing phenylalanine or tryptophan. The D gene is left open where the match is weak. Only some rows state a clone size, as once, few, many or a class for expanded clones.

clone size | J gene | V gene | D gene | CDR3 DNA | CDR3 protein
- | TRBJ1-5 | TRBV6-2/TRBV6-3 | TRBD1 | TGTGCCAGCAGTTACTTAGGACAGGGGAATGGTTATCAGCCCCAGCATTTT | CASSYLGQGNGYQPQHF
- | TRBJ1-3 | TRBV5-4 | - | TGTGCCAGCAGCTTGGCTGCCGGGGTCACCATATATTTT | CASSLAAGVTIYF
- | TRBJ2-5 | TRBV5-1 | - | TGCGCCAGCAGCTTCACAGGAGAAGAGACCCAGTACTTC | CASSFTGEETQYF
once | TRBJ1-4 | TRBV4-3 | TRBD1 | TGCGCCAGCAGCCAGGTGAACAGGGGGCTCGCTGAAAAACTGTTTTTT | CASSQVNRGLAEKLFF
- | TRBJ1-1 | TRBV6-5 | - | TGTGCCAGCAGTTATTCGGGGGGGGCTGAAGCTTTCTTT | CASSYSGGAEAFF
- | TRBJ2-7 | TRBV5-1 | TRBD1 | TGCGCCAGCAGCCGTACGGGACAGGCGAACTACGAGCAGTACTTC | CASSRTGQANYEQYF
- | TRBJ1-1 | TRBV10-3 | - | TGTGCCATCAGTGAGTCGACAGGCCCGAACACTGAAGCTTTCTTT | CAISESTGPNTEAFF
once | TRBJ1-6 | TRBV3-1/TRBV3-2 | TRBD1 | TGTGCCAGCACCCAATTAAAACCCAGGACAGGGGAATATAGAAATTCACCCCTCCACTTT | CASTQLKPRTGEYRNSPLHF
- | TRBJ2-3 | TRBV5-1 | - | TGCGCCAGCATCGCTTTACAGGGAGGGACAGATACGCAGTATTTT | CASIALQGGTDTQYF
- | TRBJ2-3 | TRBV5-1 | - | TGCGCCAGCAGCTTGGGACAGGCGATAGATACGCAGTATTTT | CASSLGQAIDTQYF
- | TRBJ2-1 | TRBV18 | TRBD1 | TGTGCCAGCTCTTCCGGGACAGGGACCGCCAATGAGCAGTTCTTC | CASSSGTGTANEQFF
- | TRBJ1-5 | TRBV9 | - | TGTGCCAGCAGCTATTTGAATCAGCCCCAGCATTTT | CASSYLNQPQHF
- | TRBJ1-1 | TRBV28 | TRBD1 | TGTGCCAGCAACAAAAGGGGGCTGGTAGCTGAAGCTTTCTTT | CASNKRGLVAEAFF
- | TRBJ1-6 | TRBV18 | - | TGTGCCAGCTCACCACAGGCCGGGAATTCACCCCTCCACTTT | CASSPQAGNSPLHF
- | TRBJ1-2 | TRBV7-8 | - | TGTGCCAGCACCCCCGGCCGACAGCCTGCTAACTATGGCTACACCTTC | CASTPGRQPANYGYTF
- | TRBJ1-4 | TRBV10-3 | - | TGTGCCATCAGTGAACAGGCGTCAACTAATGAAAAACTGTTTTTT | CAISEQASTNEKLFF
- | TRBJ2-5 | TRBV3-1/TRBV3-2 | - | TGTGCCAGCAGCCAAGTCTCAGGGGCCCAAGAGACCCAGTACTTC | CASSQVSGAQETQYF
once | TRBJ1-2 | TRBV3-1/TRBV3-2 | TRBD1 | TGTGCCAGCAGCCATCGTCTTCCAGGGGGCTATGGCTACACCTTC | CASSHRLPGGYGYTF
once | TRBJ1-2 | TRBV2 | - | TGTGCCAGCAGTAGGAGAAACCCTCTTGGGTATGGCTACACCTTC | CASSRRNPLGYGYTF
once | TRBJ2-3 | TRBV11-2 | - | TGTGCCAGCAGCCGCGGGTGGGGGGACACAGATACGCAGTATTTT | CASSRGWGDTDTQYF
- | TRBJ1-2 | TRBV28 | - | TGTGCCAGCAGCGGACTCAACTATGGCTACACCTTC | CASSGLNYGYTF
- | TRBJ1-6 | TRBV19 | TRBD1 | TGTGCCAGTAGTGCGACAGGGGCGTATTCACCCCTCCACTTT | CASSATGAYSPLHF
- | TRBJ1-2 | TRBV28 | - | TGTGCCAGCAGACCCCCCCTGGCAGGAATCTATGGCTACACCTTC | CASRPPLAGIYGYTF
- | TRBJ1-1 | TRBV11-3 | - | TGTGCCAGCAGCTCTACAGGGCTGAACACTGAAGCTTTCTTT | CASSSTGLNTEAFF
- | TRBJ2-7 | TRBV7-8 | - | TGTGCCAGCAGCGCCAGGGATGACGAGCAGTACTTC | CASSARDDEQYF
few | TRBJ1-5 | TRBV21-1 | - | TGTGCCAGCAGGGCCAGGGTTCAGGGGGCAAGTCAGCCCCAGCATTTT | CASRARVQGASQPQHF
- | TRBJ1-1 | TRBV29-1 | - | TGCAGCGTTATAGAGGGTACCATGAACACTGAAGCTTTCTTT | CSVIEGTMNTEAFF
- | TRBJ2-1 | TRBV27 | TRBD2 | TGTGCCAGCAGTCTAGCGGGGGGCAATGAGCAGTTCTTC | CASSLAGGNEQFF
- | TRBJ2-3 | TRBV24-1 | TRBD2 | TGTGCCACCAGTGATCTACGGGGGGTGGAAGATACGCAGTATTTT | CATSDLRGVEDTQYF
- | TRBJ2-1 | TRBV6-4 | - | TGTGCCAGCAGTGACTCGCAGGGCGATGAGCAGTTCTTC | CASSDSQGDEQFF
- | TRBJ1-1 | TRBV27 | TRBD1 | TGTGCCAGCAGTCCCGGGACAGTGCTGAACACTGAAGCTTTCTTT | CASSPGTVLNTEAFF
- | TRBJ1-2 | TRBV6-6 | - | TGTGCCAGCGGGACATCCTCACCTCCTAACTATGGCTACACCTTC | CASGTSSPPNYGYTF
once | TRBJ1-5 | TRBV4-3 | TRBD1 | TGCGCCAGCAGCCAAGATGGGGGACAGGGACGTCAGCCCCAGCATTTT | CASSQDGGQGRQPQHF
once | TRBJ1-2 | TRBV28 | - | TGTGCCAGCCAAATACAGTATGGCTACACCTTC | CASQIQYGYTF